The sequence of this T cell receptor beta chain was determined in a study of blood T cell repertoires in COVID-19. Source study methods: Amplification from reference gene primers served as the basis for estimated nucleated cell counts. Profiled with immunoSEQ multiplex PCR; TCRdb holds only in-frame clones, not every one. The DNA gave D and trimming, while V, J and clone size come from that table. Among under 300,000 clones listed, 88% were seen once. Germline V lookup: CDR1 MDHEN, CDR2 SYDVKM. The V gene end was trimmed by 6 bases and the J gene end by 5 bases; junction bases not matched to a gene: 13. The CDR3 consists of 17 residues. Recovered status in Cohort 3 required two negative PCRs, clearance, or symptom resolution.

The sequenced material came from PBMCs or T cells enriched from blood (not recorded which). The V call is TRBV28, the J call TRBJ1-5; TRBD1 matches 10 bases. This TCR was recovered from a woman aged 50 to 60 who had recovered from COVID-19. The CDR3 DNA reads TGTGCCAGCAGCCCTACCGGGACAGGGGTTGGACATCAGCCCCAGCATTTT. This encodes CASSPTGTGVGHQPQHF.